A selection of T cell receptor beta chains follows, all from one sample in a study of T cells in Graves' hyperthyroidism and ophthalmopathy. TCRdb fed the multiplex PCR reads into MiXCR, producing one record per CDR3 protein. There are approximately 260,000 distinct CDR3 sequences in the sample; 15% occur only once, and more than 30% lies in the top ten. The sample comprised blood. These receptors all stem from a woman aged 45-60 years with Graves' hyperthyroidism that later progressed to Graves' ophthalmopathy. Both conserved end residues are part of each CDR3. D genes are given only for firm matches. Size is stated for part of the rows, as once, few or many counts, or as a class when the clone is expanded.

>TRBV27|many|TRBD2|TRBJ2-3
CASSLSPWVAGPSTDTQYF
TGTGCCAGCAGTTTATCCCCTTGGGTAGCGGGGCCTAGCACAGATACGCAGTATTTT
>TRBV7-9|NA|NA|TRBJ2-3
CASSLPSTDWGSLDTQYF
TGTGCCAGCAGCCTCCCCTCGACGGACTGGGGGAGTTTGGATACGCAGTATTTT
>TRBV6-1|few|TRBD2|TRBJ2-3
CASFPSGSMTDTQYF
TGTGCCAGTTTCCCTAGCGGGAGTATGACAGATACGCAGTATTTT
>TRBV9|NA|TRBD1|TRBJ2-4
CASSSRTGADIQYF
TGTGCCAGCAGCTCCAGGACAGGGGCGGACATTCAGTACTTC
>TRBV2|many|NA|TRBJ2-7
CASRRGSASYEQYF
TGTGCCAGTCGGAGAGGGAGCGCCTCCTACGAGCAGTACTTC
>TRBV7-2|many|NA|TRBJ2-1
CASSFVLELEQFF
TGTGCCAGCAGCTTCGTCTTGGAGCTTGAGCAGTTCTTC
>TRBV5-1|many|TRBD1|TRBJ1-1
CASSFFDRATEAFF
TGCGCCAGCAGCTTCTTTGACAGGGCCACTGAAGCTTTCTTT
>TRBV10-1|many|TRBD1|TRBJ2-5
CASSEQAGGETQYF
TGCGCCAGCAGTGAGCAGGCAGGGGGAGAGACCCAGTACTTC
>TRBV27|many|NA|TRBJ2-2
CASSRDGANTGELFF
TGTGCCAGCAGTCGGGACGGCGCGAACACCGGGGAGCTGTTTTTT
>TRBV3-1|many|NA|TRBJ2-7
CASVLGDFRSYEQYF
TGTGCCAGCGTATTGGGGGACTTTCGATCCTACGAGCAGTACTTC
>TRBV2|few|NA|TRBJ1-2
CAGSEEVGYTF
TGTGCCGGCAGTGAAGAGGTGGGCTACACCTTC
>TRBV19|NA|NA|TRBJ2-7
CASTWGLGTEQYF
TGTGCCAGTACCTGGGGGCTGGGGACCGAGCAGTACTTC
>TRBV5-6|NA|NA|TRBJ1-4
CASSLLATNEKLFF
TGTGCCAGCAGCTTACTTGCAACTAATGAAAAACTGTTTTTT
>TRBV11-2|many|NA|TRBJ2-7
CASSLGGGRVSQYF
TGTGCCAGCAGCTTAGGTGGAGGAAGGGTATCGCAGTACTTC
>TRBV20-1|few|NA|TRBJ2-1
CSATAESNEQFF
TGCAGTGCTACTGCTGAGAGTAATGAGCAGTTCTTC
>TRBV5-1|NA|NA|TRBJ2-1
CASQWMGRNNEQFF
TGCGCCAGCCAATGGATGGGGAGGAACAATGAGCAGTTCTTC
>TRBV29-1|many|NA|TRBJ1-1
CSVEDDVEEAFF
TGCAGCGTTGAAGATGACGTTGAGGAAGCTTTCTTT
>TRBV10-3|many|TRBD1|TRBJ2-7
CAISETGVGTGNPGLYEQYF
TGTGCCATCAGTGAGACGGGGGTTGGGACAGGGAACCCGGGACTATACGAGCAGTACTTC
>TRBV7-4|once|NA|TRBJ2-3
CATSLSTAITDTQYF
TGTGCCACCAGCCTTTCGACAGCTATCACAGATACGCAGTATTTT
>TRBV11-2|many|NA|TRBJ2-2
CASSRLTTGELFF
TGTGCCAGCAGCCGCCTTACCACCGGGGAGCTGTTTTTT
>TRBV3-1|many|TRBD1|TRBJ2-1
CASSPSGQGHNEQFF
TGTGCCAGCAGTCCAAGCGGACAGGGCCACAATGAGCAGTTCTTC
>TRBV11-2|many|NA|TRBJ1-1
CASSFGLWQTEAFF
TGTGCCAGCAGCTTCGGGTTATGGCAGACTGAAGCTTTCTTT
>TRBV20-1|many|NA|TRBJ1-5
CSASRGRWNQPQHF
TGCAGTGCTAGTCGGGGACGTTGGAATCAGCCCCAGCATTTT
>TRBV20-1|few|TRBD1|TRBJ1-5
CSAPLDRDNQPQHF
TGCAGTGCTCCCCTAGACAGGGACAATCAGCCCCAGCATTTT
>TRBV25-1|NA|NA|TRBJ1-2
CASSSVSYGYTF
TGTGCCAGCAGTTCAGTTAGCTATGGCTACACCTTC
>TRBV29-1|few|TRBD2|TRBJ2-7
CSATGETSGYEQYF
TGCAGCGCTACGGGCGAGACTAGCGGCTACGAGCAGTACTTC